Below, one T cell receptor (beta chain) is given with its context. This receptor's antigen is unknown. Nothing much larger sits one base from this clone, and base qualities are not available. The data derive from a study of blood T cell repertoires in COVID-19 (dated by TCRdb to 2018 to 2020). Context from the whole study: Samples from collaborators originated in the United States, Italy and Spain and spanned both the acute and convalescent phases of COVID-19. The prospective study material was composed of cDNA or gDNA derived from T cells, B-cell-depleted T cells, or PBMCs. The dataset comprised deeply sampled blood TCRbeta repertoires from subjects exposed to, actively infected with, or recovered from COVID-19. The repertoires were released in a freely available public database meant as a resource for research on the immune response to SARS-CoV-2. Samples were obtained from the ongoing ImmuneRACE study (first 160 participants) and from over 1,000 subjects provided by 6 global collaborators. Sample metadata almost always included a de-identified subject ID, COVID-19 status, age in years and sex. Where HLA class I and class II types were available, the types were taken from metadata supplied by the sample provider, not from assay-based typing. Overall study results and their limits: Clinical and demographic metadata were provided uncurated, with the amount varying by source and participant.

Enrolling through a virtual design, the prospective study's participants ranged in age from roughly 18 to 100 years and lived across roughly 23 United States geographic areas. In the prospective study, participants were assigned to cohorts based on the clinical history participants reported in a screening survey and a study questionnaire. For ImmuneRACE Cohort 3, a participant was defined as recovered based on two consecutive negative NP/OP PCR tests, clearance by a healthcare professional, or resolution of symptoms. Mobile phlebotomists in the prospective study collected whole blood, serum and a nasopharyngeal or oropharyngeal swab from every participant. Participants in the prospective study had the option to provide additional blood draws and questionnaires over a roughly 2-month period. Before DNA extraction, prospective study blood samples were shipped either frozen or at room temperature.

TCRbeta CDR3 regions were amplified from genomic DNA using the immunoSEQ Assay, a bias-controlled multiplex PCR. As for the authors' bioinformatics: Nucleated cell counts per sample were estimated from amplification of reference gene primers within the assay. Sequence reads were collapsed and filtered to measure the absolute abundance of every unique TCRbeta CDR3 rearrangement. For each sample, productive Simpson clonality was calculated as the square root of Simpson's diversity index over productive rearrangements. TCRdb took this table from immuneACCESS and kept in-frame rearrangements with V and J called. Such tables lack part of the clones; where checked against another copy, unresolved V genes explain under half of the gap, and the rest is unexplained. The V and J calls and clone size are taken from that table; D and trimming were inferred from the DNA. The sample contains 150,000 to 250,000 clones, approximately 90% of them found a single time. More than 2% of the sample rests with the top ten.

This TCR derives from a woman aged 25 to 39 who had recovered from COVID-19. Sequencing used PBMCs or T cells enriched from blood (not recorded which).

In nucleotide form, the sequence is TGTGCTAGTGGTTTGGTCCCTGAGGGTAACACTGAAGCTTTCTTT. Its protein product is CASGLVPEGNTEAFF. This chain is built from TRBV12-5 and TRBJ1-1; no D segment can be confidently identified. Inclusive of the bounding cysteine and phenylalanine, the CDR3 is 15 residues long. Only CDR3 DNA is held: 45 bases, read in frame from base 1. Looking up the germline V gene yields CDR1 LGHNT and CDR2 FRNRAP. Trimming takes 0 bases from V and 2 bases from J, and the germline ends sit 10 bases apart.